The 28 T cell receptor beta chains below all came from one sample that was sequenced in a study of blood T cell repertoires in COVID-19. Here immunoSEQ multiplex PCR was the method, and the copy in TCRdb shows in-frame clones only, minus some. The repertoire has around 250,000 clones, approximately 90% of them found once; the top ten carry 1.2%. Material for sequencing was PBMCs or T cells enriched from blood (not recorded which). All receptors come from a human donor in a cohort exposed to, infected with or recovered from COVID-19 (not recorded which). The donor label of this sample is uncertain.

The chain recombines TRBV7-7 with TRBJ2-2, with 11 bases that match TRBD1. The J segment lost 5 bases and the V segment lost 1 base, leaving 9 bases of the junction unmatched. Germline CDR1 reads SSHAT; CDR2 reads FNYEAQ (reference sequence). The CDR3 is 18 residues long. CDR3 nucleotide sequence: TGTGCCAGCAGCTTAGGGTACTCCGGGACAGGGGGTACCGGGGAGCTGTTTTTT. Protein sequence: CASSLGYSGTGGTGELFF. The full variable domain, in which reference TRBV7-7 and TRBJ2-2 provide the parts outside the CDR3, is GAGVSQSPRYKVTKRGQDVTLRCDPISSHATLYWYQQALGQGPEFLTYFNYEAQPDKSGLPSDRFSAERPEGSISTLTIQRTEQRDSAMYRCASSLGYSGTGGTGELFFGEGSRLTVL.

The rearrangement links TRBV7-2 to TRBJ2-2; D perhaps matches TRBD1 (5 bases). Germline V CDR1 and CDR2: SGHTA, FQGNSA. This CDR3 contains 14 residues. Between the trimmed V and J ends, which lost 2 bases and 1 base, there was a span of 5 bases. CDR3 sequence (DNA): TGTGCCAGCAGCTTAACAGGGAACACCGGGGAGCTGTTTTTT. Translation gives CASSLTGNTGELFF.

The J gene is TRBJ2-3, the V gene TRBV4-2, with TRBD2 matching over 8 bases. With 0 bases clipped from V and 0 bases from J, the junction kept 5 bases outside the gene matches. CDR1 and CDR2 from the germline V gene are LGHNA and YNFKEQ. The CDR3 covers 17 residues. The CDR3: CASSQDSRGGSTDTQYF. The DNA for the CDR3 is TGTGCCAGCAGCCAAGATAGCCGGGGGGGTAGCACAGATACGCAGTATTTT.

The chain recombines TRBV19 with TRBJ2-4; D is possibly TRBD1 (5 bases). CDR1 LNHDA and CDR2 SQIVND come from the germline V gene (reference sequence). Trimming stripped 3 bases from V and 11 bases from J, with 11 bases between. There are 12 residues in the CDR3. CDR3 bases: TGTGCCAGTAGTATCCCCCAGGGTGTTCAGTACTTC. Protein product: CASSIPQGVQYF.

Concerning this clone itself: The junction departs from germline at one end; a sequencing error may be responsible. As DNA, the CDR3 is TGCGCCAGCAGTTTGGACAGGGTTGAGCAGTTCTTC. This translates into CASSLDRVEQFF. J is TRBJ2-1 and V is TRBV5-1; TRBD1 matches 8 bases. The V gene's germline CDR1 is SGHRS and CDR2 YFSETQ. The CDR3 length is 12 residues.

V gene TRBV27 combines with J gene TRBJ1-1; no firm D call. Trimming removed 5 bases from V and 12 bases from J, with 22 bases in between. The germline V gene encodes CDR1 MNHEY and CDR2 SMNVEV (reference sequence). The CDR3 runs 14 residues. This chain's CDR3 is CASSPIIAPRGPFF. DNA for the CDR3: TGTGCCAGCAGTCCCATTATCGCGCCCCGTGGGCCTTTCTTT.

The V call is TRBV29-1, the J call TRBJ2-3; 9 bases fit TRBD1. Germline values: CDR1 SQVTM, CDR2 ANQGSEA. The CDR3 loop spans 14 amino acids. J gave up 4 bases and V 6 bases, and 8 bases lay outside the gene matches. As DNA, the CDR3 is TGCAGCGTCCTCTTCCGACAGGGGGCAGATACGCAGTATTTT. Its protein product is CSVLFRQGADTQYF.

V is TRBV2 and J is TRBJ2-3, with unresolved D. The V gene's germline CDR1 is SNHLY and CDR2 FYNNEI. This CDR3 region has 14 residues. Trimming removed 6 bases at V and 2 bases at J, with 12 bases between. In nucleotides, the CDR3 is TGTGCCAGCAGCTTAGCCAGCCCCACAGATACGCAGTATTTT. Protein sequence: CASSLASPTDTQYF.

V and J are TRBV27 and TRBJ1-6, with 7 positions matching TRBD1. The CDR3 loop spans 14 amino acids. After removal of 6 bases from V and 8 bases from J, the junction contained 7 bases not matched to a gene. CDR1 and CDR2 from the germline V gene are MNHEY and SMNVEV (reference sequence). The CDR3 is CASRAGGRDSPLHF. CDR3 DNA sequence: TGTGCCAGCAGGGCAGGGGGTAGGGATTCACCCCTCCACTTT.

The chain recombines TRBV19 with TRBJ1-5; the D gene is possibly TRBD1 (5 bases). Germline V gene lookup returns CDR1 LNHDA and CDR2 SQIVND (reference sequence). The CDR3 spans 15 residues. Trimming took 0 bases from V and 9 from J, leaving 15 bases between them. CDR3 sequence (DNA): TGTGCCAGTAGTATAGATGGGCCAGGGTCAGCGCCCCAGCATTTT. Translating gives CASSIDGPGSAPQHF.

The genes are TRBV19 and TRBJ1-6; TRBD1 matches 8 bases. Losses at the gene ends were 6 bases for V and 9 bases for J; bases not matched to a gene: 10. The germline CDR1 and CDR2 sequences are LNHDA and SQIVND (reference sequence). This CDR3 region has 15 residues. Here the CDR3 reads CASSQPTGVGSPLHF. In DNA, the CDR3 is TGTGCCAGTAGCCAACCGACAGGGGTGGGTTCACCCCTCCACTTT.

The V and J genes are TRBV2 and TRBJ1-4, with D possibly matching TRBD1 (5 bases). Germline values: CDR1 SNHLY, CDR2 FYNNEI. Trimming removed 8 bases at V and 7 bases at J, with 17 bases between. The CDR3 runs to 14 residues. As DNA, the CDR3 is TGTGCCAGCCGATTGAGTCAGGGCGCTGAAAAACTGTTTTTT. Residues: CASRLSQGAEKLFF.

CDR3 DNA sequence: TGTGCCGTACAGGGGGTTGAGGGAGCTTTCTTT. This translates into CAVQGVEGAFF. This rearrangement joins TRBV10-3 to TRBJ1-1; 8 nucleotides align to TRBD1. The CDR3 loop spans 11 amino acids. After removal of 11 bases from V and 10 bases from J, the junction contained 9 bases not matched to a gene. Per germline, CDR1 ENHRY and CDR2 SYGVKD.

The genes are TRBV11-2 and TRBJ1-2; 10 positions match TRBD1. Germline V gene data show CDR1 as SGHAT and CDR2 as FQNNGV. The CDR3 extends over 14 amino acids. V shed 1 base and J 7 bases; nucleotides not matched to a gene: 3. The CDR3 protein is CASSLGDRGSGYTF. In DNA, the CDR3 is TGTGCCAGCAGCTTAGGGGACAGGGGATCTGGCTACACCTTC.

The V gene is TRBV11-2, the J gene TRBJ1-4; 8 bases are shared with TRBD1. V lost 5 bases and J lost 7; bases outside the gene matches: 9. Germline CDR1 SGHAT, CDR2 FQNNGV. The CDR3 is made up of 15 amino acids. The CDR3: CASSARQGQGEKLFF. DNA of the CDR3: TGTGCCAGCAGCGCAAGACAGGGGCAGGGTGAAAAACTGTTTTTT.

The chain employs TRBV6-6 and TRBJ1-2; no definite D call. The CDR3 is made up of 13 amino acids. Germline lookup yields CDR1 MNHNY and CDR2 SVGAGI (reference sequence). Trimming pared 6 bases from V and 2 bases from J, leaving 10 bases between. CDR3 protein: CASRPAGNYGYTF. The CDR3 nucleotides are TGTGCCAGCAGACCCGCGGGGAACTATGGCTACACCTTC.

This sequence joins TRBV7-9 and TRBJ1-1; 8 nucleotides align to TRBD1. The V segment lost 2 bases and the J segment 7 bases; nucleotides outside the gene matches: 9. This CDR3 has 15 amino acids. Germline-derived CDR1 and CDR2 are SEHNR and FQNEAQ (reference sequence). The CDR3 region is CASSLLAGGVGEAFF. The CDR3 DNA is TGTGCCAGCAGCTTATTGGCAGGGGGCGTTGGTGAAGCTTTCTTT. The whole variable domain, remainder taken from reference TRBV7-9 and TRBJ1-1, is DTGVSQNPRHKITKRGQNVTFRCDPISEHNRLYWYRQTLGQGPEFLTYFQNEAQLEKSRLLSDRFSAERPKGSFSTLEIQRTEQGDSAMYLCASSLLAGGVGEAFFGQGTRLTVV.

This clone was counted once. The CDR3 coding sequence is TGTGCCAGCAGTTACCGACAGGGCGACTATGGCTACACCTTC. Protein sequence: CASSYRQGDYGYTF. The J gene is TRBJ1-2, the V gene TRBV6-2 or TRBV6-3, with 7 bases lining up with TRBD1. J gave up 3 bases and V 2 bases, and 3 bases lay outside the gene matches. This CDR3 comprises 14 residues. Germline V lookup: CDR1 MNHEY, CDR2 SVGEGT.

The CDR3 DNA follows: TGTGCCAGCAGCTGGCCGGGGAGCGACTACAATGAGCAGTTCTTC. Protein sequence: CASSWPGSDYNEQFF. The rearrangement links TRBV5-6 to TRBJ2-1, with a possible D match to TRBD2 (5 bases). This CDR3 contains 15 residues. Per the germline V gene, CDR1 is SGHDT and CDR2 is YYEEEE. The germline V and J ends were trimmed by 3 bases and 3 bases, with 13 bases remaining between them.

The chain recombines TRBV5-4 with TRBJ2-2, with 10 bases fitting TRBD1. Germline loops: CDR1 SGHNT, CDR2 YYREEE (reference sequence). The CDR3 covers 15 residues. V trimming: 4 bases; J trimming: 5 bases; junction bases outside the gene matches: 5. CDR3 sequence: CASSEGTGETGELFF. For the CDR3, the DNA is TGTGCCAGCAGCGAAGGGACAGGGGAGACCGGGGAGCTGTTTTTT.

CDR3 sequence: CASSPPGQRETQYF. The CDR3 DNA sequence: TGTGCCAGCAGCCCCCCGGGACAGAGGGAGACCCAGTACTTC. The chain has TRBV14 and TRBJ2-5, with TRBD1 matching 7 bases. The CDR3 extends over 14 amino acids. V dropped 4 bases and J dropped 5; count of bases not matched to a gene: 7. The germline CDR1 and CDR2 sequences are SGHDN and FVKESK.

This clone was seen a single time. The rearrangement joins TRBV5-5 to TRBJ1-6; weak D call: TRBD1 (5 bases). Trimming removed 2 bases at V and 7 bases at J, with 7 bases between. The germline CDR1 and CDR2 sequences are SGHKS and YYEKEE (reference sequence). This CDR3 comprises 13 residues. The CDR3 sequence: CASSFGGNSPLHF. Here the CDR3 DNA reads TGTGCCAGCAGCTTCGGGGGAAATTCACCCCTCCACTTT.

The count of this clone is one. The chain's CDR3 is CASSPRGVSGGGETQYF. As DNA, the CDR3 is TGTGCCAGCAGCCCCCGTGGTGTTAGCGGGGGTGGGGAGACCCAGTACTTC. The chain links TRBV3-1 (or the pseudogene TRBV3-2) to TRBJ2-5, with 9 bases lining up with TRBD2. V lost 4 bases, J lost 5 bases, and 14 bases stayed unmatched. Per the germline V gene, CDR1 is LGHDT and CDR2 is YNNKEL (reference sequence). This CDR3 contains 17 residues.

The V call is TRBV9, the J call TRBJ2-2; 7 bases fit TRBD1. CDR1 SGDLS and CDR2 YYNGEE come from the germline V gene. CDR3 size: 14 residues. The junction had 4 bases not matched to a gene; V was cut back by 5 bases and J by 3 bases. The CDR3 is CASRPGTDTGELFF. CDR3 sequence (DNA): TGTGCCAGCAGACCCGGGACAGACACCGGGGAGCTGTTTTTT.

This chain connects TRBV15 to TRBJ1-5; D is unresolved. Germline values: CDR1 LNHNV, CDR2 YYDKDF (reference sequence). The germline V and J ends were trimmed by 8 bases and 5 bases, with 16 bases remaining between them. The CDR3 consists of 14 residues. CDR3 protein: CATERPGLDQPQHF. The CDR3 nucleotides read TGTGCCACCGAGCGGCCCGGGTTGGATCAGCCCCAGCATTTT.

The chain joins TRBV5-5 to TRBJ2-7, with 7 bases identical to TRBD1. The CDR3 has 15 amino acids. Germline CDR1 SGHKS, CDR2 YYEKEE (reference sequence). V was clipped by 4 bases and J by 1 base; unmatched bases: 8. The CDR3 DNA is TGTGCCAGCAGCCCAGGACCGACAGGGTCCTACGAGCAGTACTTC. This codes for CASSPGPTGSYEQYF.

The V gene is TRBV7-2, the J gene TRBJ2-5; the D gene is possibly TRBD1 (5 bases). Trimming took 0 bases from V and 2 from J, leaving 7 bases between them. CDR1 SGHTA and CDR2 FQGNSA come from the germline V gene. The CDR3 contains 14 residues. The CDR3 region has the DNA TGTGCCAGCAGCTTAGCGGGGCGGCAAGAGACCCAGTACTTC. Translated, it gives CASSLAGRQETQYF.

The sample holds one count of this clone. This CDR3 is CASSLAGAASNSQHF. In DNA form, the CDR3 reads TGTGCCAGCAGCTTAGCGGGGGCGGCATCCAACTCCCAGCATTTT. V and J are TRBV7-2 and TRBJ1-5; maybe TRBD1 (6 bases). The germline gives CDR1 SGHTA, CDR2 FQGNSA. The CDR3 length is 15 residues. V was clipped by 0 bases and J by 11 bases, with 17 bases between them.